These 8 T cell receptor beta chains share one sample of origin, sequenced in a study of prognosis after radiotherapy for stage I lung cancer. Researchers used two-round multiplex PCR to amplify TCR beta CDR3 starting from genomic DNA. TRBV and TRBJ genes each had their own specific primers in first-round PCR. TCRdb independently ran MiXCR on the multiplex PCR reads; one entry per CDR3 protein. Of 20,000 to 25,000 distinct CDR3 sequences in the sample, roughly 35% were seen once. Sample: PBMCs, taken before or after stereotactic body radiation therapy (not recorded which). These receptors came from a donor of 50 years or more with non-small cell lung cancer.

Turning to this clonotype: Germline is not matched at one junction end, which may reflect a read error. J is TRBJ2-6 and V is TRBV12-3 or TRBV12-4; D may be TRBD1 or TRBD2 (5 bases each). This CDR3 has 14 amino acids. CDR3 protein: CASTGSSGANVLAF. The CDR3 DNA is TGTGCCAGCACGGGTTCTTCCGGGGCCAACGTCCTGGCTTTC.

About this clonotype itself: Relative to the germline gene, one junction end is altered; a read error may explain this. This sequence joins TRBV11-3 and TRBJ2-7, with D unclear. CDR1 is SGHNT, CDR2 YENEEA, per germline. The length of the CDR3 is 17 residues. The CDR3 DNA follows: TGTGCCAGCAGCTTAGGCTTGGACGGACGGTATTCCTACGAGCAGTACTTT. Amino acids: CASSLGLDGRYSYEQYF.

With respect to this clonotype: Just one base apart from a much larger clone, this may be a read error. V is TRBV5-1 and J is TRBJ2-3; D remains unclear. Near its end, the DNA agrees better with TRBJ1-5, so the J call may be wrong. This CDR3 spans 14 amino acids. The V gene's germline CDR1 is SGHRS and CDR2 YFSETQ. CDR3 in amino acids: CAISLGSSTDTQHF. The CDR3, as DNA: TGCGCCATCAGCTTAGGGTCTTCCACAGATACGCAGCATTTT.

A note on this clonotype: A much larger clone is a single base away; this may be a read error. The chain recombines TRBV18 with TRBJ2-3; no firm D call. Looked up from germline, CDR1 is KGHSH and CDR2 is LQKENI. Trimming cost V 6 bases and J 5 bases, with 9 bases left between them. The CDR3 spans 12 residues. CDR3 residues: CASSPSLDTQYF. CDR3 bases: TGTGCCAGCTCCCCCTCGCTAGATACGCAGTATTTT.

As for this clonotype: Since a much larger clone is just one base distant, this may be a read error. The chain couples TRBV7-8 to TRBJ1-1; D remains unclear. The CDR3 extends over 13 amino acids. Looked up from germline, CDR1 is SGHVS and CDR2 is FQNEAQ. The germline V and J ends were trimmed by 2 bases and 6 bases, with 10 bases remaining between them. CDR3 region: CASSLSALAEAFF. The CDR3 coding sequence is TGTGCCAGCAGCTTATCAGCGCTCGCTGAAGCTTTCTTT.

This clonotype has ten or more counts. The J gene is TRBJ2-1, the V gene TRBV29-1, with D possibly matching TRBD1 (5 bases). V lost 6 bases, J lost 7 bases, and 13 bases lay in between. CDR1 and CDR2 from the germline V gene are SQVTM and ANQGSEA. The CDR3 is 12 residues long. The CDR3 protein is CSVSRGGNEQFF. Here the CDR3 DNA reads TGCAGCGTCTCTAGGGGTGGGAATGAGCAGTTCTTC.

This clonotype was seen at least ten times. This chain joins TRBV5-1 and TRBJ1-2; 11 bases map to TRBD1. The J segment lost 6 bases and the V segment lost 0 bases, leaving 4 bases of the junction unmatched. The CDR3 loop spans 15 amino acids. Germline V gene sequence: CDR1 SGHRS, CDR2 YFSETQ. The DNA for the CDR3 is TGCGCCAGCAGCTTGGCCGCGGGACAGGGGGATGGCTACACCTTC. Residues: CASSLAAGQGDGYTF.

Only a few counts were recorded for this clonotype. This chain uses TRBV6-1 with TRBJ1-2; D gene ambiguous. There are 12 residues in the CDR3. Trimming took 3 bases from V and 9 from J, leaving 11 bases between them. Germline V gene sequence: CDR1 MNHNS, CDR2 SASEGT. CDR3 sequence (DNA): TGTGCCAGCAGTGATAGGGCGGAAAGCTACACCTTC. Translation gives CASSDRAESYTF.